This T cell receptor (beta chain) was identified during a study of T cell responses to AZD1222 COVID-19 vaccine (dated by TCRdb to the early 2020s). For context, the study as a whole: TCR sequencing was performed for some 250 trial participants, of whom some 200 were given two doses of AZD1222 and approximately 25 were given two doses of MenACWY control vaccine. Enrollment into the trials was organized by age into subgroups of 18-55, 56-69 and 70-plus years, and those subgroups contained about 160, 30 and 59 TCR-sequenced participants, respectively. Overall study outcomes, separate from this receptor: Because no samples from the day 14 peak response were available, repertoires could be characterized only after the peak T cell response. Conclusions about previously exposed vaccinees were limited because only six or seven AZD1222 recipients were SARS-CoV-2 seropositive at baseline. Participants were mostly white British and included more females than males, and it was suggested by the authors that clonal diversity may have been underestimated. After two AZD1222 doses, both the breadth and the depth of spike-specific TCRs were significantly higher than at day 0 and than in MenACWY recipients. The 56-69-year group was small, and its depth increase did not reach significance, likely because of low power. Vaccine-associated CD4 TCRs spanned the whole spike protein, with dominant responses in regions 160-218 and 743-854. Nearly half of unique spike-specific TCRs reportedly recognized epitopes outside regions mutated in the B.1.351 and B.1.1.7 variants.

The CDR3 regions of human TCRbeta chains were analyzed by immunosequencing. As for the authors' bioinformatics: TCRs in the repertoires were compared against a reference library of SARS-CoV-2-specific TCRs that had been generated with the MIRA antigen-specificity platform. Breadth was defined as the fraction of unique TCRs that were SARS-CoV-2-associated, and depth was defined as the fraction of total T cells that were SARS-CoV-2-associated. Using the MIRA data, each spike-specific TCR was assigned both to the spike region to which the TCR was reactive and to a CD4 or CD8 class. Log10-transformed breadth and depth values were compared by one-way ANOVA with Sidak's multiple comparisons tests. TCRdb retrieved this table from immuneACCESS and kept in-frame rearrangements only. Not all clones are present; in checked studies, unresolved V genes account for under half, and no reason is known for the remainder. Clonal size and the V and J genes are those of that table, whereas D and trimming came from the DNA. The sample contains about 150,000 clones, about nine tenths of them found a single time. The ten largest account for roughly 9.1% of the sample.

The germline V gene (reference sequence) gives CDR1 as SGHNT and CDR2 as YYREEE. From its cysteine to its phenylalanine, the CDR3 spans 13 amino acids. This entry keeps only the CDR3 DNA: 39 bases, framed from base 1. Germline trimming: 3 bases from V, 4 bases from J; junction bases outside gene matches: 1. Notes on this clone: Its binding antigen is unknown. The sample holds no much larger clone one base away, and base qualities are not on file.

The time point label corresponds to: about 28 days (+/-7) after the second vaccine dose. AZD1222 recipients with second doses at about 4 weeks or about 12 weeks were pooled, because spike-specific TCR depth and breadth did not differ between schedules. The vaccinee samples were drawn from two UK trials, COV001 and COV002, one of which was a single-blind randomized controlled phase 2/3 trial testing AZD1222 (ChAdOx1 nCoV-19) in healthy adults. Trial participant PBMC samples were collected at day 0 and day 28 after the second dose for TCRbeta chain sequencing. This sequence uses TRBV5-4 and TRBJ2-7, with 10 bases matching TRBD2. The sequence was obtained from an adult who received the AZD1222 COVID-19 vaccine. Here the sequenced sample was peripheral blood, taken 28 days after the second AZD1222 dose. The bases are TGTGCCAGCAGCTCTAGCGGGAGTTACGAGCAGTACTTC. Translated, it reads CASSSSGSYEQYF.